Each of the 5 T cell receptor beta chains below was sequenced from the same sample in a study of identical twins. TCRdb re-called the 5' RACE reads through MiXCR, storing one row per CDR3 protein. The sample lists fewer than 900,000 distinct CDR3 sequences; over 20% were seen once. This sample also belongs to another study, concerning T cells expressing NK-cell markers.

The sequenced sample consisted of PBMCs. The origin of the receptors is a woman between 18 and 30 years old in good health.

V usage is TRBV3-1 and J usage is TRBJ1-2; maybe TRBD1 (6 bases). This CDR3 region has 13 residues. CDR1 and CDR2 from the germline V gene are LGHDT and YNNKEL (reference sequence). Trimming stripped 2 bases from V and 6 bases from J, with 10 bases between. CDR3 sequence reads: CASSQMKGDGYTF. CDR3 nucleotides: TGTGCCAGCAGCCAAATGAAGGGGGATGGCTACACCTTC.

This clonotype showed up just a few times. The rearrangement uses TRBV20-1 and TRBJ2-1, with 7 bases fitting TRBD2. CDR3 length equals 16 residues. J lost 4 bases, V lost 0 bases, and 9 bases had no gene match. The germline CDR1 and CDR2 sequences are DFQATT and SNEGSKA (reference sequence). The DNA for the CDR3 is TGCAGTGCTAGAGAGTGGGAGGGAGAGGTTTACAATGAGCAGTTCTTC. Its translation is CSAREWEGEVYNEQFF.

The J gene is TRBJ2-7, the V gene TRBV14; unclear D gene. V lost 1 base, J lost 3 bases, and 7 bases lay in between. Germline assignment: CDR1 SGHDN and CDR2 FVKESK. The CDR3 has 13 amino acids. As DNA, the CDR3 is TGTGCCAGCAGCCAAGGTGACATCTACGAGCAGTACTTC. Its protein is CASSQGDIYEQYF.

The CDR3 coding sequence is TGTGCCAGCAGCTTGGCTCAACTTGGAAACACCATATATTTT. This sequence encodes CASSLAQLGNTIYF. V and J are TRBV5-5 and TRBJ1-3; no clear D. The CDR3 sequence is 14 residues long. Germline CDR1 SGHKS, CDR2 YYEKEE (reference sequence). Trimming stripped 0 bases from V and 3 bases from J, with 7 bases between. The variable domain in full, with the rest retrieved from reference TRBV5-5 and TRBJ1-3, is DAGVTQSPTHLIKTRGQQVTLRCSPISGHKSVSWYQQVLGQGPQFIFQYYEKEERGRGNFPDRFSARQFPNYSSELNVNALLLGDSALYLCASSLAQLGNTIYFGEGSWLTVV.

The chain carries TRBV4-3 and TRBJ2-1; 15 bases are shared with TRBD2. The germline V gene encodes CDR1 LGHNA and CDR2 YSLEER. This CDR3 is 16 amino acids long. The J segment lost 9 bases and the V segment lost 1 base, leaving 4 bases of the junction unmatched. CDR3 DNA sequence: TGCGCCAGCAGCCAAGGGACTAGCGGGAGGGGTGGTGAGCAGTTCTTC. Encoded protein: CASSQGTSGRGGEQFF.